This record looks at one TCR beta chain sequence and its context. This clonotype appeared a few times. Its antigen is currently not known. Base-call qualities are not available, and no considerably larger clone is one nucleotide away. The CDR3 goes from the cysteine to the phenylalanine over 17 residues. Only CDR3 DNA remains: 51 bases, in frame from the first base. CDR1 SGHRS and CDR2 YFSETQ were looked up in the germline V gene. V and J are trimmed by 4 bases and 2 bases, and the gene matches miss 10 bases of the junction. PBMCs were isolated by Ficoll-Paque density gradient centrifugation. This sample is part of a study of T-cell memory formation after mild COVID-19 listed by TCRdb under 2021. Turning to the overall study: TCR sequence clusters from the two donors were found to be largely donor specific. In two donors, T-cell clones that expanded and contracted after mild COVID-19 were followed by sequencing TCRalpha and TCRbeta repertoires longitudinally. Two young, previously healthy adult volunteers, one female and one male, were included in the cohort. Overall study results and their limits: SARS-CoV-2 specificity of the second-wave clones peaking on day 37 was not confirmed. Clones that contracted from day 15 to 85 showed balanced CD4/CD8 phenotypes, whereas a second wave of clones that expanded from day 15 to 37 leaned towards CD4+. Some responding clones were found in pre-infection memory, which suggests that pre-existing cross-reactive memory T cells took part in the SARS-CoV-2 response. Contracting CD4+ clones turned up mainly in the CM and EM memory subsets, whereas EMRA was where CD8+ clones were enriched. Only a couple of mild cases were covered in the study, and larger cohorts including severe cases with pre-infection samples were considered necessary.

Data came from an Illumina NovaSeq 6000. TCRalpha and TCRbeta cDNA libraries were built by 5'RACE with constant-segment primers, adding sample barcodes and unique molecular identifiers. Trizol reagent was used to extract RNA from every sample. Library amplification was performed in two PCR steps, and a second sample barcode and Illumina TruSeq adapters were introduced in the second step. Libraries were sequenced on an Illumina NovaSeq with 2 x 150 bp paired-end reads. On the study's bioinformatics: Demultiplexing of reads and collapsing into UMI-guided consensus sequences were performed with migec v1.2.7. Using mixcr v2.1.11, UMI consensuses were aligned to TRA and TRB V and J templates and then assembled into clonotypes. Clonotypes were classified as expanded or contracted when called significant by both edgeR and NoisET, with noise models trained on biological replicates. For edgeR calls, the cutoffs were a false discovery rate-adjusted p below 0.01 and a log2 fold-change threshold of 1. PCA with hierarchical clustering of max-normalized trajectories of the 1000 most abundant clonotypes was used as exploratory dynamics analysis. Separately sequenced CD4+ and CD8+ repertoires were used to assign a CD4 or CD8 phenotype to each responding clone. TCRdb's own reprocessing of the public reads used fastp at Q25 and MiXCR and kept productive beta chains. Rows are unified per CDR3 protein, each entry keeping the most common DNA and genes. What appears here as the V and J calls and clone size reflects TCRdb's work, not the paper's. The sample includes 300,000 to 400,000 distinct CDR3 sequences, with around 27% observed a single time. The ten largest make up approximately 12% of the sample.

The sample consisted of PBMCs or a T cell subset sorted from them (not recorded which). The chain employs TRBV5-1 and TRBJ1-1; 11 junctional bases match TRBD1. The receptor was derived from an adult woman who had mild COVID-19 (a few samples of this study predate the infection). The sample titles of this study are shuffled in the database, so cell type and time point are left out; the donor was told from shared clones. The nucleotide sequence is given as TGCGCCAGCAGCCCCCTTAGGACAGGGGGCGGAAACACTGAAGCTTTCTTT. Its protein is CASSPLRTGGGNTEAFF.